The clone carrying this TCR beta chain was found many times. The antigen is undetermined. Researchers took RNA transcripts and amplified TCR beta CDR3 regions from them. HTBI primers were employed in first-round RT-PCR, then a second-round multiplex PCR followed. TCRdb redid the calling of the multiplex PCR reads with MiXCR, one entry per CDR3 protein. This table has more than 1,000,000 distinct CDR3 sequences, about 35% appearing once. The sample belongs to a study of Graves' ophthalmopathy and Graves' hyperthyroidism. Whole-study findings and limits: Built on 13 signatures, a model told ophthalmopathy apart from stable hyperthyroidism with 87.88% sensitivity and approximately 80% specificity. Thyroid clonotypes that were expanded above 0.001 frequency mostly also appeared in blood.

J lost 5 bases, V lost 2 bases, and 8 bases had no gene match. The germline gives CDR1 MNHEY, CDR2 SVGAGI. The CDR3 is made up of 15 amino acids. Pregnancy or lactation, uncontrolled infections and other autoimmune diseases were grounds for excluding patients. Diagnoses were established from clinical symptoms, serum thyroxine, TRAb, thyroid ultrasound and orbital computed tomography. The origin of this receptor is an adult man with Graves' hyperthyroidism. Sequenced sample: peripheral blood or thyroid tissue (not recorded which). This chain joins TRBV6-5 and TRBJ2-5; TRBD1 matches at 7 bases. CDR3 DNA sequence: TGTGCCAGCAGTTACGTACATGGACAGGCGGAGACCCAGTACTTC. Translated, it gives CASSYVHGQAETQYF.